The 13 T cell receptor beta chains below all came from one sample that was sequenced in a study of T cell repertoires in cytomegalovirus infection. No antigen has been assigned to these receptors. Using its own MiXCR run on the reads, TCRdb lists one record per CDR3 protein. The data contain 900,000 to 950,000 distinct CDR3 sequences, more than 25% of them seen just once; the ten biggest clones take up over 11%. The sample in question was cultured CD8+ T cells from PBMCs, obtained from culture after CMV antigen stimulation. The receptors derive from a human donor in good health (CMV status not recorded). Some clones in this sample may be carry-over from other donors' samples.

The genes are TRBV7-9 and TRBJ1-1, with a tentative D call TRBD1 (5 bases). The CDR3 consists of 15 residues. The V and J ends lost 5 bases and 0 bases respectively, with 13 bases between them. The germline CDR1 and CDR2 sequences are SEHNR and FQNEAQ (reference sequence). The CDR3 spells CASSARDGVNTEAFF. CDR3 coding DNA: TGTGCCAGCAGCGCAAGGGACGGAGTGAACACTGAAGCTTTCTTT.

This rearrangement joins TRBV9 to TRBJ1-2; tentative D call: TRBD1 (5 bases). The CDR3 loop spans 12 amino acids. With 8 bases removed from V and 1 base from J, the gap between germline ends came to 9 bases. Germline V gives CDR1 SGDLS, CDR2 YYNGEE. In DNA form, the CDR3 reads TGTGCCAGTGGGGCGAATAACTATGGCTACACCTTC. Encoded protein: CASGANNYGYTF. Full variable domain (rest looked up from reference TRBV9 and TRBJ1-2): DSGVTQTPKHLITATGQRVTLRCSPRSGDLSVYWYQQSLDQGLQFLIQYYNGEERAKGNILERFSAQQFPDLHSELNLSSLELGDSALYFCASGANNYGYTFGSGTRLTVV.

This sequence joins TRBV19 and TRBJ1-3; D is unresolved. The V gene lost 9 bases and the J gene lost 0 bases, with 12 bases spanning the gap. This CDR3 comprises 14 residues. The germline gives CDR1 LNHDA, CDR2 SQIVND (reference sequence). In DNA, the CDR3 is TGTGCCAGCGGAACCTACTTCTCTGGAAACACCATATATTTT. Translated, it gives CASGTYFSGNTIYF. The complete variable domain, with remaining parts taken from reference TRBV19 and TRBJ1-3, reads DGGITQSPKYLFRKEGQNVTLSCEQNLNHDAMYWYRQDPGQGLRLIYYSQIVNDFQKGDIAEGYSVSREKKESFPLTVTSAQKNPTAFYLCASGTYFSGNTIYFGEGSWLTVV.

V and J are TRBV7-9 and TRBJ2-5; the match to TRBD1 covers 7 bases. Germline V lookup: CDR1 SEHNR, CDR2 FQNEAQ (reference sequence). The CDR3 totals 16 residues. Losses at the gene ends were 4 bases for V and 4 bases for J; bases not matched to a gene: 12. The CDR3 sequence is CASSSKSEGAGETQYF. Written as DNA, the CDR3 is TGTGCCAGCAGCTCCAAGAGTGAGGGGGCAGGAGAGACCCAGTACTTC. The variable domain in full, completed from reference TRBV7-9 and TRBJ2-5, reads DTGVSQNPRHKITKRGQNVTFRCDPISEHNRLYWYRQTLGQGPEFLTYFQNEAQLEKSRLLSDRFSAERPKGSFSTLEIQRTEQGDSAMYLCASSSKSEGAGETQYFGPGTRLLVL.

This clonotype was found once. This chain links TRBV5-1 with TRBJ2-1; 9 positions match TRBD1. The CDR3 runs to 13 residues. V shed 7 bases and J 9 bases; nucleotides not matched to a gene: 8. Germline assignment: CDR1 SGHRS and CDR2 YFSETQ. The CDR3 loop reads CASAGTGMFEQFF. For the CDR3, the DNA is TGCGCCAGCGCCGGGACAGGGATGTTTGAGCAGTTCTTC. Combining the CDR3 with reference TRBV5-1 and TRBJ2-1 gives the whole variable domain KAGVTQTPRYLIKTRGQQVTLSCSPISGHRSVSWYQQTPGQGLQFLFEYFSETQRNKGNFPGRFSGRQFSNSRSEMNVSTLELGDSALYLCASAGTGMFEQFFGPGTRLTVL.

The chain employs TRBV7-4 and TRBJ1-1, with 9 bases lining up with TRBD1. The CDR3 has 18 residues. Germline assignment: CDR1 SGHVT and CDR2 SQSDAQ. V gave up 6 bases and J gave up 3 bases; unmatched junction bases: 17. The CDR3 loop reads CASRPSRGDRAFDTEAFF. The CDR3 DNA follows: TGTGCCAGCAGACCCAGCCGGGGGGACAGGGCTTTTGACACTGAAGCTTTCTTT.

Only a few counts were recorded for this clonotype. This rearrangement joins TRBV12-3 or TRBV12-4 to TRBJ1-6, with D unresolved. The CDR3 runs 16 residues. V was trimmed by 8 bases and J by 0 bases, leaving 14 bases between them. CDR3 amino acids: CASLSSLSSYNSPLHF. Here the CDR3 DNA reads TGTGCCAGCCTTAGCAGTTTAAGCTCCTATAATTCACCCCTCCACTTT.

The rearrangement links TRBV7-6 to TRBJ1-2, with 7 bases fitting TRBD1. With V trimmed by 1 base and J by 4 bases, 6 bases remained unmatched. CDR1 is SGHVS and CDR2 is FNYEAQ in the germline V gene. The CDR3 is 15 amino acids. The CDR3 is CASSLGGQVLYGYTF. DNA for the CDR3: TGTGCCAGCAGCTTAGGAGGACAGGTGCTCTATGGCTACACCTTC.

In its sample, this clonotype was seen a few times. V and J are TRBV6-2 or TRBV6-3 and TRBJ2-1; the match to TRBD2 covers 8 bases. The V gene's germline CDR1 is MNHEY and CDR2 SVGEGT. The CDR3 is 15 residues long. Trimming removed 6 bases from V and 7 bases from J; junction bases left unmatched: 11. The CDR3: CASSPGAGVVNEQFF. The CDR3 DNA reads TGTGCCAGCAGCCCCGGAGCGGGGGTGGTTAATGAGCAGTTCTTC.

The rearrangement joins TRBV29-1 to TRBJ1-2; D is unresolved. Germline V gene data show CDR1 as SQVTM and CDR2 as ANQGSEA. CDR3 size: 15 residues. Trimming shortened V by 0 bases and J by 0 bases, and 11 bases separated the two germline ends. The CDR3, as DNA: TGCAGCGTTGAAGAGACGGCCGGGACTAACTATGGCTACACCTTC. It translates to CSVEETAGTNYGYTF.

This clonotype has a count of ten or more. The genes are TRBV7-2 and TRBJ2-3; D might be TRBD2 (6 bases). This CDR3 comprises 16 residues. V was clipped by 0 bases and J by 0 bases, with 10 bases between them. Germline V gene sequence: CDR1 SGHTA, CDR2 FQGNSA. CDR3 in DNA: TGTGCCAGCAGCTTAGCGGAGGGGCCGAGCACAGATACGCAGTATTTT. Its protein is CASSLAEGPSTDTQYF.

This clonotype was picked up a small number of times. The rearrangement joins TRBV7-6 to TRBJ1-1, with TRBD1 matching over 8 bases. Germline CDR1 SGHVS, CDR2 FNYEAQ. V gave up 4 bases and J gave up 2 bases; unmatched junction bases: 6. The CDR3 covers 15 residues. The CDR3 loop reads CASSSRTGRNTEAFF. CDR3 sequence (DNA): TGTGCCAGCAGCTCTAGGACAGGGCGAAACACTGAAGCTTTCTTT. The full variable domain, completed using reference TRBV7-6 and TRBJ1-1, is GAGVSQSPRYKVTKRGQDVALRCDPISGHVSLYWYRQALGQGPEFLTYFNYEAQQDKSGLPNDRFSAERPEGSISTLTIQRTEQRDSAMYRCASSSRTGRNTEAFFGQGTRLTVV.

The table lists this clonotype with a few counts. The V call is TRBV12-3 or TRBV12-4, the J call TRBJ1-1; unclear D gene. The CDR3 consists of 13 residues. The V and J ends lost 5 bases and 11 bases respectively, with 18 bases between them. The CDR3 nucleotides are TGTGCCAGCAGTCCGGCGGCACACGGGGAGGCTTTCTTT. This translates into CASSPAAHGEAFF.